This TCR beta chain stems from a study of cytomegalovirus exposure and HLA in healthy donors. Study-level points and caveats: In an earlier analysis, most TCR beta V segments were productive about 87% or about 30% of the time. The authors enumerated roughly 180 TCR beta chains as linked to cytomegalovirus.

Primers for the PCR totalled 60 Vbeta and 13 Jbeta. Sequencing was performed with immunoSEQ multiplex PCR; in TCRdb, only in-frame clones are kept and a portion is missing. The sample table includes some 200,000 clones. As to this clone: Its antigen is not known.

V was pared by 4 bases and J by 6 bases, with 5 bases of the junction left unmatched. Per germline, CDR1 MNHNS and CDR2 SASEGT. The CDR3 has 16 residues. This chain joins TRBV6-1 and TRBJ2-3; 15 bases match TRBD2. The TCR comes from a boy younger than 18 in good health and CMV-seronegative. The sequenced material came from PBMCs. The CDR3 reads CASSGGLAGGDDTQYF. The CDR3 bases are TGTGCCAGCAGTGGTGGACTAGCGGGGGGGGATGATACGCAGTATTTT.